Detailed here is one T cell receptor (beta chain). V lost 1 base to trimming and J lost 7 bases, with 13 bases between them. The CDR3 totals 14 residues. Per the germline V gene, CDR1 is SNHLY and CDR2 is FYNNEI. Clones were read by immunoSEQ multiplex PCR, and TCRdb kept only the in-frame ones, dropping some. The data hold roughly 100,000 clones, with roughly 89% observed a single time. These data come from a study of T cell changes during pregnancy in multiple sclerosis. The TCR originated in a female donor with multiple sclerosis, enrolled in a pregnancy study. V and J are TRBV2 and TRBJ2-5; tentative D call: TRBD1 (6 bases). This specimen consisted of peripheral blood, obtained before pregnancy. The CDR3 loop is CASSEGQGWRTQYF. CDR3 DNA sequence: TGTGCCAGCAGTGAAGGGCAGGGGTGGCGGACCCAGTACTTC. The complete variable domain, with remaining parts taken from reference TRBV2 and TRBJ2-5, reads EPEVTQTPSHQVTQMGQEVILRCVPISNHLYFYWYRQILGQKVEFLVSFYNNEISEKSEIFDDQFSVERPDGSNFTLKIRSTKLEDSAMYFCASSEGQGWRTQYFGPGTRLLVL.